Detailed here is one T cell receptor (beta chain). Its antigen is as yet unknown. The sample originates from a study of T cell responses to AZD1222 COVID-19 vaccine. Whole-study findings and limits: With two AZD1222 doses given, Spike-specific TCR breadth and depth both rose. White British ancestry dominated among donors, who included more females, and clonal diversity was possibly underestimated.

The CDR3 is 15 residues long. Germline V gene lookup returns CDR1 SGHTA and CDR2 FQGNSA. V lost 2 bases to trimming and J lost 2 bases; unmatched junction nucleotides: 4. Libraries were prepared by immunoSEQ multiplex PCR; TCRdb keeps only in-frame clonotypes and omits some of them. The table includes 170,000 or so clones, 90% detected once. Source: peripheral blood, taken on day 0 of AZD1222 vaccination. This sequence joins TRBV7-2 and TRBJ2-3, with 7 bases fitting TRBD2. The receptor was isolated from an adult in good health. The CDR3 bases are TGTGCCAGCAGCTTACCAGCGGGGCCCACAGATACGCAGTATTTT. It encodes CASSLPAGPTDTQYF.